The 25 T cell receptor beta chains below come from one sample, sequenced in a study of T cells in Graves' hyperthyroidism and ophthalmopathy. Amplification of TCR beta CDR3 regions used RNA as the template. The HTBI primer set drove a first-round RT-PCR of the TCR CDR3. A single record per CDR3 protein comes from TCRdb applying MiXCR to the multiplex PCR reads. The sample holds around 350,000 distinct CDR3 sequences, about 18% seen once. The specimen was blood. These receptors originate from a woman aged 25 to 39 with Graves' hyperthyroidism that later progressed to Graves' ophthalmopathy.

Notes on this clonotype: Just one base apart from a much larger clone, this may be a read error. The chain combines TRBV7-7 with TRBJ2-5; D is possibly TRBD1 or TRBD2 (5 bases each). This CDR3 is 13 amino acids long. Germline CDR1 SSHAT, CDR2 FNYEAQ (reference sequence). The DNA of the CDR3 is TGTGCTAGCAGCTCGGGACCAAAAGAGACCCATTACTTC. Translation: CASSSGPKETHYF.

This chain joins TRBV20-1 and TRBJ2-7; D gene ambiguous. Germline-derived CDR1 and CDR2 are DFQATT and SNEGSKA (reference sequence). Trimming stripped 0 bases from V and 0 bases from J, with 12 bases between. The CDR3 extends over 15 amino acids. This chain's CDR3 is CSARDLQSVSYEQYF. Here the CDR3 DNA reads TGCAGTGCTAGAGATCTTCAGTCAGTCTCCTACGAGCAGTACTTC.

This clonotype was found many times. The chain uses TRBV7-9 and TRBJ2-3; 13 positions agree with TRBD2. After removal of 5 bases from V and 2 bases from J, the junction contained 10 bases not matched to a gene. Germline loops: CDR1 SEHNR, CDR2 FQNEAQ (reference sequence). CDR3 length equals 18 residues. The CDR3 sequence: CASSSGLAGEGHTDTQYF. DNA for the CDR3: TGTGCCAGCAGCAGCGGACTAGCGGGAGAGGGTCACACAGATACGCAGTATTTT.

The sample holds many counts of this clonotype. This chain joins TRBV5-1 and TRBJ2-1; 9 nucleotides line up with TRBD2. V was clipped by 5 bases and J by 4 bases; unmatched bases: 7. The CDR3 has 15 amino acids. Germline V gene data show CDR1 as SGHRS and CDR2 as YFSETQ. In DNA form, the CDR3 reads TGCGCCAGCAGTTTTCTAGCGGGAAGGTACAATGAGCAGTTCTTC. Translating gives CASSFLAGRYNEQFF.

This clonotype has at least ten counts. This chain connects TRBV28 to TRBJ1-3; possibly TRBD1 for D (6 bases). CDR3 length: 18 residues. Germline CDR1 is MDHEN and CDR2 is SYDVKM. Trimming left V 3 bases short and J 4 bases short, with 22 bases between. CDR3 nucleotide sequence: TGTGCCAGCAGTTTCATCCTCTCTTCAGGGGTAGCGGGAAACACCATATATTTT. Its translation: CASSFILSSGVAGNTIYF. The full variable domain, rest sourced from reference TRBV28 and TRBJ1-3, is DVKVTQSSRYLVKRTGEKVFLECVQDMDHENMFWYRQDPGLGLRLIYFSYDVKMKEKGDIPEGYSVSREKKERFSLILESASTNQTSMYLCASSFILSSGVAGNTIYFGEGSWLTVV.

The gene calls are TRBV10-1 and TRBJ1-1, with 10 positions matching TRBD1. The CDR3 extends over 16 amino acids. The germline CDR1 and CDR2 sequences are WNHNN and SYGVQD (reference sequence). After removal of 5 bases from V and 3 bases from J, the junction contained 9 bases not matched to a gene. The CDR3 spells CASSPNRDRGHTEAFF. The CDR3 region has the DNA TGCGCCAGCAGTCCGAATAGGGACAGGGGTCACACTGAAGCTTTCTTT.

This clonotype was detected ten times or more. CDR3 DNA sequence: TGCAGTGCTAGAGGGGACGTTGAGCGGGAGGACGTCGAGCAGTACTTC. Its translation: CSARGDVEREDVEQYF. The rearrangement uses TRBV20-1 and TRBJ2-7, with 9 bases matching TRBD2. Germline CDR1 is DFQATT and CDR2 is SNEGSKA (reference sequence). This CDR3 has 16 residues. V shed 1 base and J 6 bases; nucleotides not matched to a gene: 13.

This clonotype was picked up many times. The rearrangement uses TRBV18 and TRBJ2-5, with D maybe TRBD1 (6 bases). Germline CDR1 KGHSH, CDR2 LQKENI. The CDR3 is made up of 15 amino acids. V was trimmed by 3 bases and J by 2 bases, leaving 13 bases between them. The CDR3 spells CASSPPGTKQETQYF. In DNA form, the CDR3 reads TGTGCCAGCTCACCTCCCGGGACAAAGCAAGAGACCCAGTACTTC.

J is TRBJ1-6 and V is TRBV5-1; D is possibly TRBD1 (5 bases). V lost 4 bases and J 5 bases, leaving 13 bases between the germline ends. The CDR3 covers 15 residues. CDR1 SGHRS and CDR2 YFSETQ come from the germline V gene. The CDR3 reads CASSLQAANNSPLHF. In DNA form, the CDR3 reads TGCGCCAGCAGCCTACAGGCAGCAAATAATTCACCCCTCCACTTT.

The rearrangement uses TRBV11-2 and TRBJ2-7; possibly TRBD2 for D (5 bases). This CDR3 spans 13 amino acids. Germline V CDR1 and CDR2: SGHAT, FQNNGV. V lost 5 bases, J lost 3 bases, and 11 bases lay in between. The CDR3 bases are TGTGCCAGCAGCCAAGAAGGAGGCTACGAGCAGTACGTC. This translates into CASSQEGGYEQYV.

This clonotype was seen many times. The chain joins TRBV29-1 to TRBJ2-5, with 9 bases matching TRBD1. CDR1 SQVTM and CDR2 ANQGSEA come from the germline V gene. This CDR3 has 19 residues. With V trimmed by 7 bases and J by 1 base, 22 bases remained unmatched. The CDR3 sequence: CSAEGLPGQGLTGQETQYF. CDR3 bases: TGCAGCGCTGAGGGGTTACCGGGACAGGGACTCACTGGCCAAGAGACCCAGTACTTC.

This clonotype was detected ten times or more. The genes are TRBV2 and TRBJ1-6; D is ambiguous. V lost 7 bases and J 8 bases, leaving 9 bases between the germline ends. Germline CDR1 and CDR2: SNHLY and FYNNEI. This CDR3 contains 12 residues. The CDR3 spells CASNWLDSPLHF. The CDR3 nucleotides are TGTGCCAGCAACTGGTTGGATTCACCCCTCCACTTT.

This clonotype was detected many times. The J gene is TRBJ2-4, the V gene TRBV5-6, with D unclear. Trimming left V 0 bases short and J 6 bases short, with 10 bases between. The CDR3 spans 14 residues. Germline-derived CDR1 and CDR2 are SGHDT and YYEEEE. The CDR3 nucleotides read TGTGCCAGCAGCTTGGGCCCCGTCGGAAACATTCAGTACTTC. This codes for CASSLGPVGNIQYF.

The V and J genes are TRBV15 and TRBJ1-5; no firm D call. The CDR3 loop spans 14 amino acids. Trimming stripped 8 bases from V and 0 bases from J, with 11 bases between. The V gene's germline CDR1 is LNHNV and CDR2 YYDKDF (reference sequence). CDR3 protein: CATSGPYSNQPQHF. DNA for the CDR3: TGTGCCACCTCAGGACCGTATAGCAATCAGCCCCAGCATTTT.

Points on this clonotype: A much larger clone differs from this one at a single base, so this may be a read error. The rearrangement links TRBV16 to TRBJ1-1, with 8 bases that match TRBD1. This CDR3 has 15 residues. The germline gives CDR1 KGHSY, CDR2 FQNENV. V lost 0 bases, J lost 4 bases, and 4 bases stayed unmatched. For the CDR3, the DNA is TGTGCCAGCAGCCAATCCGCAGGGGGCATCACTGAAGCTTTCTTT. Translation: CASSQSAGGITEAFF.

The chain carries TRBV7-9 and TRBJ1-1; TRBD1 matches 9 bases. The CDR3 consists of 15 residues. V trimming: 0 bases; J trimming: 3 bases; junction bases outside the gene matches: 2. CDR1 and CDR2 from the germline V gene are SEHNR and FQNEAQ (reference sequence). The CDR3 protein is CASSLAGQGHTEAFF. CDR3 sequence (DNA): TGTGCCAGCAGCTTAGCAGGACAGGGGCACACTGAAGCTTTCTTT.

This clonotype was recorded at least ten times. CDR3 protein: CSARRGHKNTEAFF. The DNA for the CDR3 is TGCAGTGCTAGACGTGGCCATAAGAACACTGAAGCTTTCTTT. V and J are TRBV20-1 and TRBJ1-1; unclear D gene. This CDR3 has 14 amino acids. V lost 2 bases and J lost 1, with 11 bases in between. CDR1 is DFQATT and CDR2 is SNEGSKA in the germline V gene (reference sequence).

Ten or more counts support this clonotype. The V and J genes are TRBV18 and TRBJ2-2; D gene unclear. Trimming removed 3 bases at V and 3 bases at J, with 8 bases between. In germline, CDR1 is KGHSH, CDR2 LQKENI. The CDR3 contains 14 residues. In nucleotides, the CDR3 is TGTGCCAGCTCACCCGAGAGCTACACCGGGGAGCTGTTTTTT. It yields the protein CASSPESYTGELFF.

Ten or more counts support this clonotype. CDR3 amino acids: CASNPLGAHIIYNEQFF. For the CDR3, the DNA is TGTGCCAGCAACCCCTTAGGGGCTCATATAATCTACAATGAGCAGTTCTTC. The gene calls are TRBV27 and TRBJ2-1, with D possibly TRBD1 on 5 matching bases. This CDR3 is 17 amino acids long. V was trimmed by 7 bases and J by 3 bases, leaving 22 bases between them. Germline values: CDR1 MNHEY, CDR2 SMNVEV (reference sequence).

This CDR3 is CSARVETSGNTGELFF. CDR3 in DNA: TGCAGTGCTAGGGTCGAGACTAGCGGGAACACCGGGGAGCTGTTTTTT. The rearrangement joins TRBV20-1 to TRBJ2-2, with 9 bases fitting TRBD2. CDR1 is DFQATT, CDR2 SNEGSKA, per germline (reference sequence). The CDR3 loop spans 16 amino acids. Trimming took 3 bases from V and 1 from J; bases not matched to a gene: 6.

The rearrangement links TRBV6-2 or TRBV6-3 to TRBJ1-4, with a tentative D call TRBD1 (5 bases). CDR3 length: 13 amino acids. Trimming cost V 6 bases and J 0 bases, with 5 bases left between them. CDR1 and CDR2 from the germline V gene are MNHEY and SVGEGT. The CDR3 sequence: CASRGATNEKLFF. CDR3 nucleotide sequence: TGTGCCAGCAGGGGGGCAACTAATGAAAAACTGTTTTTT.

Concerning this clonotype: A read error may explain this, as a much larger clone is one base away. This chain joins TRBV9 and TRBJ2-7, with D possibly being TRBD1 (5 bases). Germline V lookup: CDR1 SGDLS, CDR2 YYNGEE. There are 15 residues in the CDR3. The CDR3 reads CAGSVLGGHGDEQYF. The DNA for the CDR3 is TGTGCCGGCAGCGTATTAGGCGGACATGGGGACGAGCAGTACTTC.

This clonotype was picked up a small number of times. The chain combines TRBV29-1 with TRBJ2-7; D remains unclear. The germline V and J ends were trimmed by 2 bases and 0 bases, with 8 bases remaining between them. Germline V gene sequence: CDR1 SQVTM, CDR2 ANQGSEA. CDR3 length: 13 residues. The DNA of the CDR3 is TGCAGCGTTGAATCAAACGACTCCTACGAGCAGTACTTC. This gives the protein CSVESNDSYEQYF.

The chain links TRBV27 to TRBJ1-5, with D hard to call. The germline V gene encodes CDR1 MNHEY and CDR2 SMNVEV (reference sequence). The V end was cut by 3 bases, the J end by 5 bases, with 11 bases between. CDR3 length: 14 residues. CDR3 region: CASSFGQVDQPQHF. CDR3 coding DNA: TGTGCCAGCAGTTTCGGGCAGGTGGATCAGCCCCAGCATTTT.

This clonotype was seen many times. This chain uses TRBV11-2 with TRBJ2-5, with D possibly called TRBD1 or TRBD2 (6 bases each). The germline CDR1 and CDR2 sequences are SGHAT and FQNNGV. This CDR3 contains 17 residues. Trimming removed 5 bases at V and 5 bases at J, with 24 bases between. In nucleotides, the CDR3 is TGTGCCAGCAGCCTAATCCCGGGGGCGCGAGGCCACGAGACCCAGTACTTC. It encodes CASSLIPGARGHETQYF.